This is a list of T cell receptor beta chains from one sample in a study of cytomegalovirus exposure and HLA in healthy donors. Profiling relied on immunoSEQ multiplex PCR, and the TCRdb table lists in-frame clones only, not all of them. The sample includes about 130,000 clones, around nine tenths of them seen just once. The specimen sequenced was PBMCs. The receptors were gathered from a woman aged 18-29 years in good health and CMV-seronegative. Both conserved end residues are part of each CDR3. The D gene is left open where the match is weak. Clone size is not always given. Where it is, it says once, few, many or a class for expanded clones.

V gene	J gene	D gene	CDR3 length	clone size	CDR3 DNA	CDR3 protein
TRBV11-3	TRBJ2-5	.	13	once	TGTGCCAGCAGCTTCCAGGGTCGGGAGACCCAGTACTTC	CASSFQGRETQYF
TRBV5-8	TRBJ1-3	.	13	.	TGTGCCAGCAGCTTCTACTCTGGAAACACCATATATTTT	CASSFYSGNTIYF
TRBV4-1	TRBJ2-4	.	13	.	TGCGCCAGCAGCCCCCTGGCCAAAAACATTCAGTACTTC	CASSPLAKNIQYF
TRBV5-4	TRBJ1-2	.	14	once	TGTGCCAGCAGCTTGCTTCGGGGAAACTATGGCTACACCTTC	CASSLLRGNYGYTF
TRBV4-1	TRBJ2-3	TRBD2	16	.	TGCGCCAGCAGCGGTGGTGGACTAGGTCCCACAGATACGCAGTATTTT	CASSGGGLGPTDTQYF
TRBV27	TRBJ2-7	.	12	.	TGTGCCAGCAAGGAGGGGACCTACGAGCAGTACTTC	CASKEGTYEQYF
TRBV29-1	TRBJ1-3	TRBD1	15	.	TGCAGCGTCCATCAGACAGGGTCCCCTGGAAACACCATATATTTT	CSVHQTGSPGNTIYF
TRBV7-9	TRBJ2-7	TRBD2	13	.	TGTGCCAGCAGCCGCCGGACTAGCGATGAGCAGTACTTC	CASSRRTSDEQYF
TRBV2	TRBJ2-2	TRBD2	18	.	TGTGCCAGCAGTGATGGGGGGCTAGCGGGAGTTTTTGCCGGGGAGCTGTTTTTT	CASSDGGLAGVFAGELFF
TRBV11-1	TRBJ1-5	.	13	.	TGTGCCAGCAGTCAGGGTTCCAATCAGCCCCAGCATTTT	CASSQGSNQPQHF
TRBV4-1	TRBJ2-5	.	17	.	TGCGCCAGCAGCCAAGACCCCCTGCGGCCCGTGAGGGAGACCCAGTACTTC	CASSQDPLRPVRETQYF
TRBV11-2	TRBJ2-7	TRBD1	14	.	TGTGCCAGCAGCTTAGGGACAGGCCGTTACGAGCAGTACTTC	CASSLGTGRYEQYF
TRBV2	TRBJ1-1	TRBD1	12	.	TGTGCCAGCAGTGATGACAGGGTGAAAGCTTTCTTT	CASSDDRVKAFF
TRBV14	TRBJ1-5	.	12	.	TGTGCCAGCAGCCTCCTAAATCAGCCCCAGCATTTT	CASSLLNQPQHF
TRBV4-1	TRBJ1-5	TRBD1	16	once	TGCGCCAGCAGCGAGGACAGGGTGCGCTTCAATCAGCCCCAGCATTTT	CASSEDRVRFNQPQHF
TRBV6-5	TRBJ2-1	.	13	once	TGTGCCAGCAGTTACCAGAAGTACAATGAGCAGTTCTTC	CASSYQKYNEQFF
TRBV5-1	TRBJ1-1	.	13	.	TGCGCCAGCAGCTTAGCGGTGGGCACTGAAGCTTTCTTT	CASSLAVGTEAFF
TRBV27	TRBJ2-7	TRBD2	15	.	TGTGCCAGCAGTTTAGGAGCGGGGAGACACTACGAGCAGTACTTC	CASSLGAGRHYEQYF
TRBV9	TRBJ1-1	TRBD1	15	.	TGTGCCAGCAGCGTACAAGGGGGCATGAACACTGAAGCTTTCTTT	CASSVQGGMNTEAFF
TRBV5-1	TRBJ2-7	.	12	.	TGCGCCAGCAGATACGGGTCCTACGAGCAGTACTTC	CASRYGSYEQYF
TRBV5-4	TRBJ1-2	.	16	.	TGTGCCAGCAGCTTCCCCGGGACACTGACTAACTATGGCTACACCTTC	CASSFPGTLTNYGYTF
TRBV25-1	TRBJ2-3	TRBD2	17	.	TGTGCCAGCAGTGAATTTGGAGTAGCGGGAGTTGCAGATACGCAGTATTTT	CASSEFGVAGVADTQYF
TRBV11-2	TRBJ2-7	TRBD2	15	once	TGTGCCAGCAGCTTAGGGGGACTAGCGGACTACGAGCAGTACTTC	CASSLGGLADYEQYF
TRBV19	TRBJ1-1	.	12	.	TGTGCCAGTAGTCCCAGGGGCGCTGAAGCTTTCTTT	CASSPRGAEAFF
TRBV28	TRBJ2-1	TRBD2	15	.	TGTGCCAGCAGCATTCTAGCGGGAGTCTACAATGAGCAGTTCTTC	CASSILAGVYNEQFF
TRBV19	TRBJ1-2	TRBD1	15	.	TGTGCCAGTAACCCAGGGACAGGGGGCTACTATGGCTACACCTTC	CASNPGTGGYYGYTF
TRBV9	TRBJ1-3	.	14	.	TGTGCCAGCAGCGTAGCCAGGGCGGGAAACACCATATATTTT	CASSVARAGNTIYF
TRBV27	TRBJ2-7	TRBD2	16	.	TGTGCCAGCAGTTTATCTGGGACTAGCGGGTTATACGAGCAGTACTTC	CASSLSGTSGLYEQYF
TRBV6-4	TRBJ1-2	.	9	.	TGTGCCAGCGGGGAGGGCTACACCTTC	CASGEGYTF
TRBV5-1	TRBJ1-5	.	14	.	TGCGCCAGCAGCTTGGTAGCAGGGAATCAGCCCCAGCATTTT	CASSLVAGNQPQHF
TRBV7-8	TRBJ1-2	.	14	.	TGTGCCAGCAGCTTAGGGACGGAGGGGTATGGCTACACCTTC	CASSLGTEGYGYTF
TRBV29-1	TRBJ2-3	TRBD1	13	.	TGCAGCGTCCGACAGGGGCGCACAGATACGCAGTATTTT	CSVRQGRTDTQYF
TRBV28	TRBJ1-3	.	12	.	TGTGCCAGCGGGGGGTCTGGAAACACCATATATTTT	CASGGSGNTIYF
TRBV6-4	TRBJ2-7	.	15	.	TGTGCCAGCAGTGACCCCCCCCGGGAGACCTACGAGCAGTACTTC	CASSDPPRETYEQYF
TRBV11-2	TRBJ2-3	.	12	.	TGTGCCAGCAGCTCCTCTCAGGGAACGCAGTATTTT	CASSSSQGTQYF
TRBV29-1	TRBJ1-2	TRBD1	13	.	TGCAGCGCGATGGGACAGCGAAACTATGGCTACACCTTC	CSAMGQRNYGYTF
TRBV7-2	TRBJ1-2	.	14	.	TGTGCCAGCAGGCAAAGACAGGCGCATAATGGCTACACCTTC	CASRQRQAHNGYTF
TRBV25-1	TRBJ2-2	TRBD1	16	once	TGTGCCAGCAGTGTCCTCTTGACAGGGGGCCCCGGGGAGCTGTTTTTT	CASSVLLTGGPGELFF
TRBV15	TRBJ2-4	TRBD1	15	.	TGTGCCACCAGCAGAACAGGGGGCCCGGAGGACATTCAGTACTTC	CATSRTGGPEDIQYF
TRBV14	TRBJ2-1	.	12	.	TGTGCCAGCAGCCAAGGAGCCGGTGAGCAGTTCTTC	CASSQGAGEQFF
TRBV6-5	TRBJ1-5	.	14	.	TGTGCCAGCAGTCGCCCAGGGTTCAATCAGCCCCAGCATTTT	CASSRPGFNQPQHF
TRBV30	TRBJ2-1	.	12	.	TGTGCCTGGAGTGACGGTTACAATGAGCAGTTCTTC	CAWSDGYNEQFF
TRBV4-1	TRBJ1-3	.	16	.	TGCGCCAGCAGCCAAGATATAACCAGGTTTGGAAACACCATATATTTT	CASSQDITRFGNTIYF
TRBV5-1	TRBJ2-7	.	14	.	TGCGCCAGCAGCTTCGCGGCTAGCGAAGACGAGCAGTACTTC	CASSFAASEDEQYF
TRBV9	TRBJ2-1	.	17	once	TGTGCCAGCAGCGCCCCGACCCGATCCGGGACTTACAATGAGCAGTTCTTC	CASSAPTRSGTYNEQFF
TRBV5-8	TRBJ2-1	.	15	.	TGTGCCAGCAGTTCCCCCAGGGTCTCCTACAATGAGCAGTTCTTC	CASSSPRVSYNEQFF
TRBV28	TRBJ1-1	.	12	.	TGTGCCAGCAGTTTACAGGGAACTGAAGCTTTCTTT	CASSLQGTEAFF
TRBV5-1	TRBJ1-1	TRBD1	15	.	TGCGCCAGCAGCGCGGGGACAGGACTGAACACTGAAGCTTTCTTT	CASSAGTGLNTEAFF
TRBV5-6	TRBJ2-5	TRBD1	16	once	TGTGCCAGCAGCTTGGGGCTAGGGACAGGTCGAAGGTCACGTTACTTC	CASSLGLGTGRRSRYF